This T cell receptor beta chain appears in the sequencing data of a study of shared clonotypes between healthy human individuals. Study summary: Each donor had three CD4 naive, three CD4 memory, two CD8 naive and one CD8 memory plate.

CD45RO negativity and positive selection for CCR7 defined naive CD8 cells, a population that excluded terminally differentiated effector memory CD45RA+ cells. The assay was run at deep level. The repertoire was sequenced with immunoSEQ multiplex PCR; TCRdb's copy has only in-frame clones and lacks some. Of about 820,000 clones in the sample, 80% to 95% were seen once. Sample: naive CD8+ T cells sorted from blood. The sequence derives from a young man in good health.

The CDR3 reads CSVEAPPEAFF. The CDR3 DNA reads as TGCAGCGTTGAAGCACCCCCTGAAGCTTTCTTT. The gene calls are TRBV29-1 and TRBJ1-1; D is unclear. The CDR3 is made up of 11 amino acids. Germline lookup yields CDR1 SQVTM and CDR2 ANQGSEA. V was pared by 1 base and J by 6 bases, with 6 bases between.